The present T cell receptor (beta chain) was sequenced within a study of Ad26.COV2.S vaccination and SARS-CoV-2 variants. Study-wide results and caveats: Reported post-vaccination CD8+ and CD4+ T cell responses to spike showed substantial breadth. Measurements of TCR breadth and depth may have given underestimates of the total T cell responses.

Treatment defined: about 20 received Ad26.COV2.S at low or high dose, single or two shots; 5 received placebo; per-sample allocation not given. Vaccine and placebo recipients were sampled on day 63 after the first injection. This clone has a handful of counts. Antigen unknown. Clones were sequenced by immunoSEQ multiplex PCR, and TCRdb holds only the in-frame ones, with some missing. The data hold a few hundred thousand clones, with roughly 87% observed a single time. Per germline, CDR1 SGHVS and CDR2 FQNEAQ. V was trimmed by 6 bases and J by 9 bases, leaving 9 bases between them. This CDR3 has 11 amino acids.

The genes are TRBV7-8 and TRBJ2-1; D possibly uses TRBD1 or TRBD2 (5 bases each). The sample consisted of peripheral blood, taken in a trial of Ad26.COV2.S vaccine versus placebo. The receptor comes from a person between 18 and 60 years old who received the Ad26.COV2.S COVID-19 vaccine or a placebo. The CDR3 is CASSPGPEQFF. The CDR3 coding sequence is TGTGCCAGCAGTCCGGGGCCTGAGCAGTTCTTC.